The 10 T cell receptor beta chains given below trace back to one sample, sequenced in a study of regulatory T cells in long-lasting Graves disease. In building TCR beta libraries, iRepertoire HTBI primers were used together with Arm-PCR of CDR3 regions. TCRdb itself ran the multiplex PCR reads through MiXCR, one entry per CDR3 protein. The sample consists of 300,000 to 500,000 distinct CDR3 sequences, around 20% of them appearing once. Regarding time point: persistent/refractory GD, antithyroid drugs over 5 years with positive TRAb. PBMC RNA served as the TCR library source. The sample in question was peripheral blood mononuclear cells (PBMCs), obtained when the disease was refractory, from a patient treated with antithyroid drugs. These receptors were collected from a female donor with Graves disease.

Ten or more counts support this clonotype. This chain joins TRBV2 and TRBJ2-1; D unresolved. V lost 3 bases, J lost 9 bases, and 6 bases lay in between. The V gene's germline CDR1 is SNHLY and CDR2 FYNNEI. The CDR3 runs to 11 residues. CDR3 in amino acids: CASSDDREQFF. The CDR3 DNA reads TGTGCCAGCAGTGATGATCGTGAGCAGTTCTTC.

This clonotype has ten or more counts. V and J are TRBV18 and TRBJ2-5; TRBD1 or TRBD2 may be the D gene (5 bases each). The germline CDR1 and CDR2 sequences are KGHSH and LQKENI. The CDR3 is 13 residues long. Trimming shortened V by 8 bases and J by 5 bases, and 15 bases separated the two germline ends. As DNA, the CDR3 is TGTGCCAGCAGCCCCCGGGGCGGTGAGACCCAGTACTTC. Its translation: CASSPRGGETQYF. Complete variable domain (other parts from reference TRBV18 and TRBJ2-5): NAGVMQNPRHLVRRRGQEARLRCSPMKGHSHVYWYRQLPEEGLKFMVYLQKENIIDESGMPKERFSAEFPKEGPSILRIQQVVRGDSAAYFCASSPRGGETQYFGPGTRLLVL.

The chain uses TRBV4-3 and TRBJ1-2, with D maybe TRBD1 (5 bases). The V gene lost 0 bases and the J gene lost 4 bases, with 9 bases spanning the gap. Germline loops: CDR1 LGHNA, CDR2 YSLEER. The CDR3 consists of 14 residues. DNA for the CDR3: TGCGCCAGCAGCCAAGATTGGGGGAGCTATGGCTACACCTTC. Protein sequence: CASSQDWGSYGYTF.

In the case of this clonotype: A far larger clone is just one base off, so this is likely a read error. The CDR3 sequence: CASSLSQNSQGLGETQYF. The CDR3 region has the DNA TGTGCCAGCAGCTTAAGCCAGAACTCACAGGGTTTAGGAGAGACCCAGTACTTC. The gene calls are TRBV7-9 and TRBJ2-5; possibly TRBD1 for D (6 bases). The germline V and J ends were trimmed by 2 bases and 4 bases, with 23 bases remaining between them. The CDR3 loop spans 18 amino acids. CDR1 is SEHNR, CDR2 FQNEAQ, per germline (reference sequence).

This clonotype occurred many times. This rearrangement joins TRBV28 to TRBJ1-5; D gene uncertain. V was shortened by 4 bases and J by 7 bases, with 14 bases between the two germline ends. This CDR3 has 14 amino acids. Germline values: CDR1 MDHEN, CDR2 SYDVKM. The DNA of the CDR3 is TGTGCCAGCAGTTGGATAGCCGGTGGGCAGCCCCAGCATTTT. Residues: CASSWIAGGQPQHF.

V usage is TRBV29-1 and J usage is TRBJ2-5; 13 bases are a match to TRBD2. V dropped 6 bases and J dropped 11; count of bases not matched to a gene: 6. Germline V CDR1 and CDR2: SQVTM, ANQGSEA. This CDR3 has 12 amino acids. CDR3 amino acids: CSVAEGLAGQYF. In DNA form, the CDR3 reads TGCAGCGTAGCAGAGGGACTAGCGGGACAGTACTTC.

This clonotype was recorded many times. This chain connects TRBV12-3 or TRBV12-4 to TRBJ1-2, with a weak D call TRBD1 (5 bases). Between the trimmed V and J ends, which lost 5 bases and 0 bases, there was a span of 16 bases. The CDR3 totals 16 residues. CDR3 sequence: CASSPYERTSNYGYTF. In nucleotides, the CDR3 is TGTGCCAGCAGTCCTTACGAGAGGACATCTAACTATGGCTACACCTTC.

This clonotype was seen repeatedly, ten times or more. This chain joins TRBV28 and TRBJ2-7; TRBD2 matches at 10 bases. J was trimmed by 0 bases and V by 3 bases; bases with no gene match: 5. Germline V CDR1 and CDR2: MDHEN, SYDVKM. This CDR3 has 16 residues. The CDR3 protein is CASSFVLAGNSYEQYF. The CDR3 DNA reads as TGTGCCAGCAGTTTCGTACTAGCGGGGAACTCCTACGAGCAGTACTTC.

This clonotype appeared many times. The chain uses TRBV3-1 and TRBJ2-5; 13 positions agree with TRBD2. The junction had 9 bases not matched to a gene; V was cut back by 0 bases and J by 2 bases. The CDR3 length is 19 residues. Looked up from germline, CDR1 is LGHDT and CDR2 is YNNKEL (reference sequence). CDR3 residues: CASSQDRRGLAGLQETQYF. The CDR3 DNA sequence: TGTGCCAGCAGCCAAGATCGAAGGGGACTAGCGGGACTTCAAGAGACCCAGTACTTC.

This clonotype was observed a few times. The chain recombines TRBV6-2 or TRBV6-3 with TRBJ2-7; TRBD1 is a possible D gene (5 bases). CDR3 length equals 14 residues. Trimming pared 2 bases from V and 5 bases from J, leaving 13 bases between. Germline V gives CDR1 MNHEY, CDR2 SVGEGT. Written as DNA, the CDR3 is TGTGCCAGCAGTTACGATATACCAGGGAACGAGCAGTACTTC. This gives the protein CASSYDIPGNEQYF.